This TCR beta chain originates from a study of T cells in Graves' hyperthyroidism and ophthalmopathy. Researchers defined stable Graves' hyperthyroidism as no ophthalmopathy progression within 18 months. Hyperthyroidism was newly diagnosed in patients aged 18 to 65 (duration under 2 months). The authors obtained PBMCs from around 10 ml of fresh peripheral blood. Template material for amplifying TCR beta CDR3 regions consisted of RNA transcripts. First-round RT-PCR targeting the TCR CDR3 was performed with the HTBI primer set. TCRdb re-derived calls from the multiplex PCR reads in MiXCR, one entry per CDR3 protein. This table holds 400,000 to 500,000 distinct CDR3 sequences, approximately 15% found once. CDR1 DFQATT and CDR2 SNEGSKA come from the germline V gene (reference sequence). V lost 1 base, J lost 4 bases, and 11 bases stayed unmatched. The CDR3 loop spans 17 amino acids.

The gene calls are TRBV20-1 and TRBJ2-1, with 9 bases that match TRBD2. This clonotype was obtained from a woman aged 18-29 years with Graves' hyperthyroidism. What was sequenced was blood. DNA of the CDR3: TGCAGTGCTAGAGCTGGGCGACTAGCGGAGTTATACAATGAGCAGTTCTTC. Its translation is CSARAGRLAELYNEQFF.